These T cell receptor beta chains were read from a single sample in a study of blood T cell repertoires in COVID-19. Only in-frame clones appear in the TCRdb table, and some are missing; sequencing was by immunoSEQ multiplex PCR. The table shows about 80,000 clones, with 75% to 90% occurring only once. The sequencing sample was made of peripheral blood. These receptor sequences come from a man in his 70s with active or convalescent COVID-19. Each CDR3 is given with its conserved first and last residue. The D gene is left open where the match is weak. Some rows have no size entry. The others give once, few or many, or a class for an expanded clone.

d_call,clone_size,j_call,v_call,cdr3_length,cdr3_aa,cdr3_nt
.,.,TRBJ1-4,TRBV10-3,15,CAISEAGGAGEKLFF,TGTGCCATCAGTGAGGCGGGGGGGGCAGGTGAAAAACTGTTTTTT
TRBD1,once,TRBJ2-3,TRBV4-3,15,CASSQRTGWTDTQYF,TGCGCCAGCAGCCAAAGGACAGGGTGGACAGATACGCAGTATTTT
TRBD1,few,TRBJ1-5,TRBV28,14,CASSLGTGYQPQHF,TGTGCCAGCAGCCTCGGGACAGGATATCAGCCCCAGCATTTT
.,.,TRBJ1-1,TRBV28,9,CASRFKAFF,TGTGCCAGCCGTTTCAAAGCTTTCTTT
.,.,TRBJ2-1,TRBV5-1,15,CASSLAGGTANEQFF,TGCGCCAGCAGCTTGGCAGGGGGGACAGCCAATGAGCAGTTCTTC
TRBD1,.,TRBJ1-4,TRBV5-4,14,CASSSGQGAGKLFF,TGTGCCAGCAGCTCGGGACAGGGGGCAGGGAAACTGTTTTTT
.,.,TRBJ1-3,TRBV7-2,16,CASSLRRGGSGNTIYF,TGTGCCAGCAGCTTACGCAGAGGGGGCTCTGGAAACACCATATATTTT
.,.,TRBJ1-1,TRBV30,13,CAWSRTRGTEAFF,TGTGCCTGGAGCCGGACCCGGGGTACTGAAGCTTTCTTT
.,few,TRBJ1-5,TRBV2,15,CASRLTGDSNQPQHF,TGTGCCAGCAGACTGACAGGTGATAGCAATCAGCCCCAGCATTTT
.,.,TRBJ1-6,TRBV5-4,16,CASSLGGSSYNSPLHF,TGTGCCAGCAGCTTGGGAGGGAGCTCCTATAATTCACCCCTCCACTTT
.,.,TRBJ1-1,TRBV5-1,13,CASNAGWPGEAFF,TGCGCCAGTAATGCGGGGTGGCCTGGAGAAGCTTTCTTT
TRBD1,.,TRBJ2-7,TRBV11-1,15,CASSYQQGRPYEQYF,TGTGCCAGCAGCTATCAACAGGGGAGACCCTACGAGCAGTACTTC
TRBD1,.,TRBJ1-6,TRBV11-2,17,CASSLAGTGGPNSPLHF,TGTGCCAGCAGCTTGGCCGGGACAGGGGGTCCTAATTCACCCCTCCACTTT
.,once,TRBJ2-7,TRBV18,13,CASSPGGNYEQYF,TGTGCCAGCTCACCTGGGGGGAATTACGAGCAGTACTTC
TRBD2,.,TRBJ2-2,TRBV11-2,16,CASSYGGAKNTGELFF,TGTGCCAGCAGTTACGGGGGGGCAAAGAACACCGGGGAGCTGTTTTTT
TRBD1,.,TRBJ1-2,TRBV2,14,CASSVSDRNYGYTF,TGTGCCAGCAGTGTCTCGGACAGGAACTATGGCTACACCTTC
.,.,TRBJ1-2,TRBV28,14,CASSLGAGDYGYTF,TGTGCCAGCAGTTTAGGGGCAGGGGACTATGGCTACACCTTC
.,.,TRBJ2-7,TRBV5-1,15,CASSFSDTLPYEQYF,TGCGCCAGCAGCTTTTCGGACACCCTGCCTTACGAGCAGTACTTC
TRBD2,.,TRBJ2-1,TRBV7-9,17,CASSLGTSGAGWDEQFF,TGTGCCAGCAGCCTGGGGACTAGCGGGGCCGGGTGGGATGAGCAGTTCTTC
.,.,TRBJ2-5,TRBV7-3,14,CASSFAGRPETQYF,TGTGCCAGCAGCTTTGCGGGACGCCCGGAGACCCAGTACTTC
.,.,TRBJ1-6,TRBV7-2,15,CASSPGGGGGSPLHF,TGTGCCAGCAGCCCCGGGGGGGGAGGGGGATCACCCCTCCACTTT
TRBD2,.,TRBJ2-3,TRBV20-1,13,CSASYGGADTQYF,TGCAGTGCTAGTTACGGGGGGGCAGATACGCAGTATTTT
TRBD1,.,TRBJ1-6,TRBV19,15,CASSFRDSYNSPLHF,TGTGCCAGTAGTTTCCGGGACAGTTATAATTCACCCCTCCACTTT
.,.,TRBJ1-1,TRBV6-2/TRBV6-3,14,CASSYSTGNTEAFF,TGTGCCAGCAGTTACTCGACAGGAAACACTGAAGCTTTCTTT
.,.,TRBJ2-3,TRBV5-1,16,CASSLGSAASTDTQYF,TGCGCCAGCAGCCTGGGTTCCGCGGCAAGCACAGATACGCAGTATTTT
.,few,TRBJ1-6,TRBV4-1,16,CASSLGGQGDGSPLHF,TGCGCCAGCAGCCTGGGGGGGCAGGGCGATGGTTCACCCCTCCACTTT
TRBD1,few,TRBJ1-2,TRBV7-2,14,CASSTGQVGGGYTF,TGTGCCAGCAGCACGGGACAGGTCGGAGGAGGCTACACCTTC
TRBD2,.,TRBJ2-3,TRBV24-1,16,CATSEGLAGAADTQYF,TGTGCCACCAGTGAGGGACTAGCGGGGGCCGCAGATACGCAGTATTTT
.,once,TRBJ1-2,TRBV2,16,CASKFWDTQANYGYTF,TGTGCCAGCAAGTTTTGGGACACTCAAGCTAACTATGGCTACACCTTC
.,few,TRBJ2-2,TRBV3-1/TRBV3-2,13,CASSQTDTGELFF,TGTGCCAGCAGCCAAACGGACACCGGGGAGCTGTTTTTT
TRBD1,.,TRBJ1-2,TRBV5-4,14,CASSHNNRGRGYTF,TGTGCCAGCAGCCACAATAACAGGGGACGGGGCTACACCTTC
TRBD1,.,TRBJ2-1,TRBV11-1,13,CASRRDRGPQQFF,TGTGCCAGCAGGCGAGACAGGGGCCCCCAGCAGTTCTTC
.,.,TRBJ2-5,TRBV7-2,17,CASSYERSANPQETQYF,TGTGCCAGCAGCTATGAGCGGAGCGCAAATCCTCAAGAGACCCAGTACTTC
.,.,TRBJ1-5,TRBV7-8,15,CASRTGRGSNQPQHF,TGTGCCAGCAGAACTGGCCGAGGGAGCAATCAGCCCCAGCATTTT
.,.,TRBJ2-3,TRBV5-8,16,CASSLPFGRGTDTQYF,TGTGCCAGCAGCTTGCCGTTCGGCAGGGGCACAGATACGCAGTATTTT
.,.,TRBJ1-2,TRBV4-3,13,CASSQDRSYGYTF,TGCGCCAGCAGCCAAGATCGGAGCTATGGCTACACCTTC
.,.,TRBJ1-1,TRBV6-6,12,CASSYGLTEAFF,TGTGCCAGCAGTTACGGGCTCACTGAAGCTTTCTTT
.,.,TRBJ1-1,TRBV9,15,CASSPGGTRNTEAFF,TGTGCCAGCAGCCCCGGGGGGACGCGGAACACTGAAGCTTTCTTT
.,.,TRBJ1-1,TRBV27,15,CASSFYGPRDAEAFF,TGTGCCAGCAGTTTCTACGGACCGCGGGACGCTGAAGCTTTCTTT
.,.,TRBJ1-5,TRBV7-9,14,CASSFWDTNQPQHF,TGTGCCAGCAGCTTTTGGGACACTAATCAGCCCCAGCATTTT
.,.,TRBJ2-2,TRBV7-2,17,CASSLGPYRRNTGELFF,TGTGCCAGCAGCTTAGGGCCATACAGGAGGAACACCGGGGAGCTGTTTTTT